This TCR beta chain was documented in a study of Graves' ophthalmopathy and Graves' hyperthyroidism. For repertoire sequencing, the TCR beta CDR3 regions were amplified from RNA transcripts. HTBI primers were employed in first-round RT-PCR, then a second-round multiplex PCR followed. TCRdb re-called the multiplex PCR reads through MiXCR, storing one row per CDR3 protein. Of about 500,000 distinct CDR3 sequences in the sample, roughly 39% were seen once. On this clonotype itself: Its antigen is currently unknown.

This CDR3 region has 14 residues. CDR1 and CDR2 (germline): SQVTM, ANQGSEA. V shed 5 bases, J shed 3 bases, and the junction held 7 bases outside the gene matches. Study-wide findings and caveats: The model's ophthalmopathy progression predictions had roughly 71% sensitivity and 72% to 75% specificity.

The sequence was obtained from an adult man with Graves' hyperthyroidism. The V gene is TRBV29-1, the J gene TRBJ2-5, with TRBD1 matching over 9 bases. Sequenced input: peripheral blood or thyroid tissue (not recorded which). As DNA, the CDR3 is TGCAGCGTTATTCGGCGGGACAGGGAAGAGACCCAGTACTTC. This encodes CSVIRRDREETQYF.